This entry lists 30 T cell receptor beta chains sequenced from one sample in a study of shared clonotypes between healthy human individuals. Sequenced by immunoSEQ multiplex PCR; TCRdb stores in-frame clones only, minus some. The sample has 800,000 to 950,000 clones, 96% seen once. As defined, naive CD8 cells were CD45RO-negative and positively selected for CCR7, with terminally differentiated effector memory CD45RA+ cells excluded. Sequenced material: naive CD8+ T cells sorted from blood. The receptors come from a young man in good health.

This clone was counted a few times. The identical CDR3 is also encoded by other nucleotide sequences in the sample. The V gene is TRBV7-9, the J gene TRBJ1-5; D call uncertain. The V and J ends lost 1 base and 4 bases respectively, with 2 bases between them. Germline CDR1 reads SEHNR; CDR2 reads FQNEAQ (reference sequence). This CDR3 region has 12 residues. DNA of the CDR3: TGTGCCAGCAGCTTAGAGAATCAGCCCCAGCATTTT. Translating gives CASSLENQPQHF.

The rearrangement uses TRBV30 and TRBJ2-7; 11 nucleotides match TRBD1. V shed 2 bases and J 6 bases; nucleotides not matched to a gene: 9. The CDR3 runs to 15 residues. Germline CDR1 is GTSNPN and CDR2 is SVGIG (reference sequence). The CDR3 coding sequence is TGTGCCTGGAGTCACCTCGGACAGGGGGCAGGCGAGCAGTACTTC. Translated: CAWSHLGQGAGEQYF.

This CDR3 is CASSQETGNTGELFF. The CDR3 coding sequence is TGCGCCAGCAGCCAAGAGACAGGGAACACCGGGGAGCTGTTTTTT. The chain combines TRBV4-1 with TRBJ2-2, with D possibly TRBD1 on 6 matching bases. V lost 0 bases and J 1 base, leaving 6 bases between the germline ends. The CDR3 is 15 amino acids. Germline V CDR1 and CDR2: MGHRA, YSYEKL.

On this clone: Other nucleotide sequences from this sample produce the same CDR3. The gene calls are TRBV2 and TRBJ2-7, with D unclear. From germline, CDR1 is SNHLY and CDR2 FYNNEI. The CDR3 has 10 amino acids. Deletions cut 4 bases from V and 7 bases from J, with 5 bases between. The DNA for the CDR3 is TGTGCCAGCAGTGGTAGAGAGCAGTACTTC. Protein: CASSGREQYF.

As concerns this clone: The same CDR3 arises from other DNA sequences in this sample as well. The V call is TRBV13, the J call TRBJ2-5; a possible D gene is TRBD1 (8 bases). V lost 5 bases and J lost 4, with 20 bases in between. CDR3 length: 16 residues. The germline V gene encodes CDR1 PRHDT and CDR2 FYEKMQ (reference sequence). In nucleotides, the CDR3 is TGTGCCAGCAGCGATACTACAGGGGGGGGTCGAGAGACCCAGTACTTC. Translated, it gives CASSDTTGGGRETQYF.

This clone was found once. The V call is TRBV7-9, the J call TRBJ1-2; D is undetermined. This CDR3 contains 15 residues. Looked up from germline, CDR1 is SEHNR and CDR2 is FQNEAQ (reference sequence). V was shortened by 5 bases and J by 1 base, with 14 bases between the two germline ends. The CDR3 nucleotides read TGTGCCAGCAGCCCCGTTGGAGGAATTAACTATGGCTACACCTTC. It is translated as CASSPVGGINYGYTF.

Of note for this clone: One end of the junction does not line up with germline, which may come from a read error. The genes are TRBV15 and TRBJ2-2, with a possible D match to TRBD2 (5 bases). This CDR3 contains 14 residues. Per the germline V gene, CDR1 is LNHNV and CDR2 is YYDKDF (reference sequence). This CDR3 reads CATSRPGNPGELFF. The CDR3 region has the DNA TGTGCCACCAGCAGACCCGGGAACCCCGGGGAGCTGTTTTTT.

The chain employs TRBV9 and TRBJ1-1; D is possibly TRBD1 (5 bases). The CDR3 runs to 19 residues. The germline CDR1 and CDR2 sequences are SGDLS and YYNGEE. The V end lost 3 bases, the J end lost 1 base, and 25 bases lay between the germline ends. The chain's CDR3 is CASSAGASGTQLGNTEAFF. CDR3 DNA: TGTGCCAGCAGCGCAGGAGCTAGCGGGACCCAACTCGGGAACACTGAAGCTTTCTTT. Full variable domain (rest looked up from reference TRBV9 and TRBJ1-1): DSGVTQTPKHLITATGQRVTLRCSPRSGDLSVYWYQQSLDQGLQFLIQYYNGEERAKGNILERFSAQQFPDLHSELNLSSLELGDSALYFCASSAGASGTQLGNTEAFFGQGTRLTVV.

This rearrangement joins TRBV5-1 to TRBJ2-7, with 9 bases aligning to TRBD1. The CDR3 length is 14 residues. V lost 4 bases, J lost 1 base, and 3 bases stayed unmatched. From germline, CDR1 is SGHRS and CDR2 YFSETQ. The CDR3 region is CASSEGTGSYEQYF. The CDR3 DNA sequence: TGCGCCAGCAGCGAGGGGACAGGGTCCTACGAGCAGTACTTC.

This clone was recorded once. The rearrangement uses TRBV7-9 and TRBJ2-1; D call uncertain. The CDR3 runs 15 residues. The germline V gene has CDR1 SEHNR and CDR2 FQNEAQ (reference sequence). Trimming removed 1 base at V and 2 bases at J, with 9 bases between. Written as DNA, the CDR3 is TGTGCCAGCAGCTTAGGGCCTGGTACCTACAATGAGCAGTTCTTC. This translates into CASSLGPGTYNEQFF.

This chain uses TRBV28 with TRBJ1-2; 7 nucleotides agree with TRBD1. The germline V gene has CDR1 MDHEN and CDR2 SYDVKM. This CDR3 has 13 amino acids. V was pared by 6 bases and J by 7 bases, with 8 bases of the junction left unmatched. The CDR3 nucleotides are TGTGCCAGCAGGGACGACAGGGCGGGTGGCTACACCTTC. Its translation is CASRDDRAGGYTF.

The CDR3 loop is CASSAIDYEQYF. As DNA, the CDR3 is TGCGCCAGCAGCGCGATTGACTACGAGCAGTACTTC. The chain has TRBV5-1 and TRBJ2-7; D is ambiguous. The CDR3 spans 12 residues. Trimming cost V 4 bases and J 3 bases, with 8 bases left between them. Germline V lookup: CDR1 SGHRS, CDR2 YFSETQ.

The gene calls are TRBV5-1 and TRBJ1-5; D might be TRBD1 (6 bases). The CDR3 spans 20 residues. Germline assignment: CDR1 SGHRS and CDR2 YFSETQ. Deletions cut 4 bases from V and 4 bases from J, with 30 bases between. CDR3 DNA: TGCGCCAGCAGCCCCAACCTCGGGGGGCGATTCCCGGAGGCGAATCAGCCCCAGCATTTT. This codes for CASSPNLGGRFPEANQPQHF.

The V call is TRBV2, the J call TRBJ2-5; D may be TRBD1 (6 bases). This CDR3 is 13 amino acids long. Germline V gene data show CDR1 as SNHLY and CDR2 as FYNNEI. V was trimmed by 6 bases and J by 4 bases, leaving 12 bases between them. Here the CDR3 DNA reads TGTGCCAGCAGGGCTCTGGGGGCAGAGACCCAGTACTTC. Residues: CASRALGAETQYF.

V gene TRBV4-1 combines with J gene TRBJ1-1; 8 positions agree with TRBD1. This CDR3 is built from 14 residues. CDR1 is MGHRA and CDR2 is YSYEKL in the germline V gene. The junction had 7 bases not matched to a gene; V was cut back by 5 bases and J by 5 bases. CDR3 DNA: TGCGCCAGCAGCTCCCGACAGGGGTTGACTGAAGCTTTCTTT. This encodes CASSSRQGLTEAFF.

V and J are TRBV7-9 and TRBJ1-5; tentative D call: TRBD1 (5 bases). The CDR3 runs to 15 residues. V lost 2 bases and J 3 bases, leaving 11 bases between the germline ends. In germline, CDR1 is SEHNR, CDR2 FQNEAQ (reference sequence). The CDR3 spells CASSLSTGPNQPQHF. CDR3 coding DNA: TGTGCCAGCAGCTTAAGTACGGGACCCAATCAGCCCCAGCATTTT.

The chain is built from TRBV6-1 and TRBJ2-7, with TRBD2 as a possible D gene (6 bases). CDR1 MNHNS and CDR2 SASEGT come from the germline V gene. The CDR3 totals 15 residues. The V and J ends lost 2 bases and 7 bases respectively, with 18 bases between them. CDR3 loop: CASSESPGLGEEQYF. The CDR3 DNA reads as TGTGCCAGCAGTGAATCGCCGGGACTTGGGGAGGAGCAGTACTTC.

J is TRBJ2-1 and V is TRBV29-1, with 8 positions matching TRBD2. Trimming cost V 5 bases and J 5 bases; bases outside gene matches: 2. CDR1 and CDR2 from the germline V gene are SQVTM and ANQGSEA. CDR3 length equals 12 residues. As DNA, the CDR3 is TGCAGCGTTCGAGCGGGAGACAATGAGCAGTTCTTC. Protein product: CSVRAGDNEQFF.

The gene calls are TRBV27 and TRBJ1-3; D not certain. CDR1 is MNHEY and CDR2 is SMNVEV in the germline V gene (reference sequence). Trimming took off 1 base at V and 3 bases at J, with 7 bases between the two ends. This CDR3 has 14 residues. The CDR3, as DNA: TGTGCCAGCAGTTTATTAGGCGGTGGAAACACCATATATTTT. This codes for CASSLLGGGNTIYF.

The rearrangement joins TRBV7-9 to TRBJ2-5; tentative D call: TRBD2 (5 bases). Trimming took off 2 bases at V and 5 bases at J, with 18 bases between the two ends. Germline-derived CDR1 and CDR2 are SEHNR and FQNEAQ (reference sequence). This CDR3 is 16 amino acids long. The CDR3 loop reads CASSLKVLAIEETQYF. The CDR3 DNA follows: TGTGCCAGCAGCTTAAAAGTCCTAGCTATCGAGGAGACCCAGTACTTC.

The chain recombines TRBV29-1 with TRBJ2-3; D is uncertain. Germline CDR1 and CDR2: SQVTM and ANQGSEA. The CDR3 totals 13 residues. V was pared by 4 bases and J by 2 bases, with 10 bases between. CDR3 sequence (DNA): TGCAGCGTTGCGGATAGCCTCACAGATACGCAGTATTTT. This translates into CSVADSLTDTQYF.

The V gene is TRBV28, the J gene TRBJ2-7, with D perhaps matching TRBD1 or TRBD2 (6 bases each). CDR1 is MDHEN and CDR2 is SYDVKM in the germline V gene. V lost 4 bases and J lost 2, with 9 bases in between. The CDR3 runs to 13 residues. CDR3 nucleotide sequence: TGTGCCAGCAGTTCCCGGGGGCCCTACGAGCAGTACTTC. This translates into CASSSRGPYEQYF.

Turning to this clone: Other DNA sequences in the sample encode the same CDR3. V is TRBV27 and J is TRBJ2-1; 11 bases fit TRBD2. The CDR3 is made up of 15 amino acids. With V trimmed by 4 bases and J by 5 bases, 4 bases remained unmatched. Germline values: CDR1 MNHEY, CDR2 SMNVEV (reference sequence). The CDR3 DNA is TGTGCCAGCAGTTCTGGGACTAGCGGACACAATGAGCAGTTCTTC. Residues: CASSSGTSGHNEQFF.

This clone has a single count. DNA for the CDR3: TGTGCCAGCAGTTTCACGGAGGGGCGCAATCAGCCCCAGCATTTT. This encodes CASSFTEGRNQPQHF. The rearrangement uses TRBV28 and TRBJ1-5, with D maybe TRBD1 (5 bases). This CDR3 comprises 15 residues. Germline CDR1 reads MDHEN; CDR2 reads SYDVKM. V gave up 3 bases and J gave up 2 bases, with 11 bases separating them.

This clone is a singleton in its sample. The chain employs TRBV5-4 and TRBJ2-1; TRBD2 aligns across 12 bases. V lost 4 bases and J lost 8; bases outside the gene matches: 10. The CDR3 is made up of 16 amino acids. CDR1 is SGHNT and CDR2 is YYREEE in the germline V gene (reference sequence). The CDR3 sequence is CASSPSTSGSGDEQFF. The CDR3 bases are TGTGCCAGCAGCCCTTCGACTAGCGGGAGTGGCGATGAGCAGTTCTTC.

This sequence joins TRBV7-9 and TRBJ2-2, with D perhaps matching TRBD1 (6 bases). The CDR3 totals 16 residues. Germline V CDR1 and CDR2: SEHNR, FQNEAQ (reference sequence). V lost 2 bases, J lost 2 bases, and 12 bases lay in between. For the CDR3, the DNA is TGTGCCAGCAGCTTACCAGGGGCGGTCAACACCGGGGAGCTGTTTTTT. It encodes CASSLPGAVNTGELFF.

The rearrangement links TRBV7-2 to TRBJ2-4, with 10 nucleotides matching TRBD2. After removal of 5 bases from V and 7 bases from J, the junction contained 5 bases not matched to a gene. Germline V CDR1 and CDR2: SGHTA, FQGNSA. The CDR3 has 14 residues. CDR3 DNA: TGTGCCAGCAGCCCACTAGCGGGAAGGAACATTCAGTACTTC. Its protein product is CASSPLAGRNIQYF. Variable domain in full (rest from reference TRBV7-2 and TRBJ2-4): GAGVSQSPSNKVTEKGKDVELRCDPISGHTALYWYRQSLGQGLEFLIYFQGNSAPDKSGLPSDRFSAERTGGSVSTLTIQRTQQEDSAVYLCASSPLAGRNIQYFGAGTRLSVL.

The V call is TRBV27, the J call TRBJ1-5; the D gene is possibly TRBD1 (6 bases). V lost 2 bases, J lost 5 bases, and 10 bases lay in between. This CDR3 has 14 residues. From germline, CDR1 is MNHEY and CDR2 SMNVEV (reference sequence). The CDR3 reads CASSLTGSHQPQHF. Here the CDR3 DNA reads TGTGCCAGCAGTTTAACAGGGAGTCATCAGCCCCAGCATTTT.

CDR3 protein: CASSILAGGETGELFF. In DNA, the CDR3 is TGTGCCAGCAGCATTCTAGCGGGAGGGGAGACCGGGGAGCTGTTTTTT. This chain links TRBV7-6 with TRBJ2-2; 12 bases align to TRBD2. V shed 5 bases and J 5 bases; nucleotides not matched to a gene: 6. Germline V lookup: CDR1 SGHVS, CDR2 FNYEAQ. This CDR3 comprises 16 residues.

The chain employs TRBV11-2 and TRBJ2-7; D not certain. CDR3 size: 14 residues. V lost 5 bases and J 0 bases, leaving 11 bases between the germline ends. Germline lookup yields CDR1 SGHAT and CDR2 FQNNGV. The CDR3 DNA reads TGTGCCAGCAGCCCGATTGTTAGCTCCTACGAGCAGTACTTC. This gives the protein CASSPIVSSYEQYF.